Listed here is a single T cell receptor (beta chain). Its antigen is as yet unknown. No conserved phenylalanine or tryptophan is present at the end of the CDR3, so a read error is the likely explanation. These data are taken from a study of T cell repertoires in cytomegalovirus infection. At the level of the study: Both CMV infection and a matching HLA type were indicated by public TCR beta signatures.

Trimming removed 7 bases at V and 6 bases at J, with 19 bases between. Germline CDR1 is MRHNA and CDR2 is SNTAGT. The CDR3 covers 15 residues. Via MiXCR, TCRdb re-called the reads, giving one row per CDR3 protein. The sample includes more than 350,000 distinct CDR3 sequences, approximately 32% of them seen just once. Study-wide points: Summed public TCR beta family frequency identified CMV carriers bearing the relevant HLA. HLA-C-restricted TCR beta clonotypes specific for CMV led the ex vivo response.

The V gene is TRBV6-4, the J gene TRBJ2-1, with D possibly being TRBD2 (6 bases). The clonotype comes from a human donor in good health (CMV status not recorded). Some clones in this sample may be carry-over from other donors' samples. Sequencing used PBMCs. The CDR3 loop is CASTQQKFGGNEQFV. Written as DNA, the CDR3 is TGTGCCAGCACCCAACAGAAGTTCGGGGGCAATGAGCAGTTCGTC.